Following are 20 T cell receptor beta chains from one sample sequenced in a study of shared clonotypes between healthy human individuals. Some clones are missing from TCRdb's copy, which holds only in-frame ones; the method was immunoSEQ multiplex PCR. In the table there are some 550,000 clones, 95% to 98% of which are singletons. The sample comprised naive CD4+ T cells sorted from blood. The subset: CD45RA+ positively selected. The receptors come from a woman between 25 and 40 years old in good health.

CDR3 bases: TGTGCCAGCAGCCCGCTGACAGCCACTCTGTTCGAGCAGTACTTC. It is translated as CASSPLTATLFEQYF. The V gene is TRBV7-9, the J gene TRBJ2-7; possibly TRBD1 for D (5 bases). V gave up 5 bases and J gave up 6 bases, with 20 bases separating them. The CDR3 consists of 15 residues. Germline V gives CDR1 SEHNR, CDR2 FQNEAQ (reference sequence).

This chain joins TRBV2 and TRBJ2-3; D call uncertain. With 2 bases removed from V and 5 bases from J, the gap between germline ends came to 14 bases. Germline V lookup: CDR1 SNHLY, CDR2 FYNNEI. The CDR3 extends over 15 amino acids. The CDR3 is CASSELVFSGDTQYF. In DNA form, the CDR3 reads TGTGCCAGCAGTGAACTTGTGTTTTCAGGAGATACGCAGTATTTT.

This clone was detected only once. The CDR3 is CASSIANFYTF. CDR3 DNA: TGTGCCAGTAGTATTGCGAATTTCTACACCTTC. J is TRBJ1-2 and V is TRBV19; D is unresolved. Trimming removed 3 bases at V and 10 bases at J, with 9 bases between. CDR1 is LNHDA, CDR2 SQIVND, per germline (reference sequence). The CDR3 loop spans 11 amino acids.

This clone showed up just once. The V call is TRBV7-6, the J call TRBJ2-3; perhaps TRBD2 as D (5 bases). CDR3 length: 16 residues. From germline, CDR1 is SGHVS and CDR2 FNYEAQ. Trimming shortened V by 2 bases and J by 2 bases, and 14 bases separated the two germline ends. This CDR3 is CASSLISPGNTDTQYF. The CDR3 region has the DNA TGTGCCAGCAGCTTAATTTCTCCCGGGAACACAGATACGCAGTATTTT.

About this clone itself: The same CDR3 can be traced to other DNA sequences in this sample. The chain links TRBV6-6 to TRBJ1-1, with D unclear. V was trimmed by 0 bases and J by 1 base, leaving 3 bases between them. CDR3 length: 13 residues. The germline V gene has CDR1 MNHNY and CDR2 SVGAGI (reference sequence). CDR3 loop: CASSYSRNTEAFF. The CDR3 DNA reads as TGTGCCAGCAGTTACTCTAGGAACACTGAAGCTTTCTTT.

This chain uses TRBV13 with TRBJ2-1; D is possibly TRBD2 (5 bases). Deletions cut 5 bases from V and 5 bases from J, with 10 bases between. CDR3 size: 13 residues. Germline loops: CDR1 PRHDT, CDR2 FYEKMQ (reference sequence). CDR3 protein: CASSPRTDNEQFF. DNA for the CDR3: TGTGCCAGCAGCCCAAGGACTGACAATGAGCAGTTCTTC.

The genes are TRBV5-1 and TRBJ2-7; the match to TRBD2 covers 11 bases. CDR1 is SGHRS, CDR2 YFSETQ, per germline. Germline trimming cut 4 bases from V and 2 bases from J; bases unmatched to any gene: 5. The CDR3 runs 15 residues. CDR3 amino acids: CASSVLAGEAYEQYF. CDR3 DNA: TGCGCCAGCAGCGTACTAGCGGGAGAGGCCTACGAGCAGTACTTC.

The chain combines TRBV18 with TRBJ2-3; D ambiguous. Trimming left V 0 bases short and J 5 bases short, with 12 bases between. This CDR3 has 15 residues. The germline CDR1 and CDR2 sequences are KGHSH and LQKENI. CDR3 bases: TGTGCCAGCTCACCACCTGAGACGGCAGGAGATACGCAGTATTTT. Protein sequence: CASSPPETAGDTQYF. Complete variable domain (other parts from reference TRBV18 and TRBJ2-3): NAGVMQNPRHLVRRRGQEARLRCSPMKGHSHVYWYRQLPEEGLKFMVYLQKENIIDESGMPKERFSAEFPKEGPSILRIQQVVRGDSAAYFCASSPPETAGDTQYFGPGTRLTVL.

V is TRBV6-5 and J is TRBJ2-5; the match to TRBD1 covers 8 bases. The DNA end is a closer match to TRBJ2-7, so the J assignment may be wrong. Germline loops: CDR1 MNHEY, CDR2 SVGAGI. This CDR3 contains 14 residues. The CDR3: CASSQGAPSYEQYF. Here the CDR3 DNA reads TGTGCCAGCAGTCAGGGGGCGCCCTCCTACGAGCAGTACTTC.

The gene calls are TRBV5-1 and TRBJ1-5; the D gene is possibly TRBD1 (5 bases). The CDR3 consists of 15 residues. Germline V gene lookup returns CDR1 SGHRS and CDR2 YFSETQ. V was trimmed by 4 bases and J by 7 bases, leaving 18 bases between them. The CDR3 spells CASSTYRRSGQPQHF. Written as DNA, the CDR3 is TGCGCCAGCAGCACCTACAGGCGAAGCGGGCAGCCCCAGCATTTT. Full variable domain (rest looked up from reference TRBV5-1 and TRBJ1-5): KAGVTQTPRYLIKTRGQQVTLSCSPISGHRSVSWYQQTPGQGLQFLFEYFSETQRNKGNFPGRFSGRQFSNSRSEMNVSTLELGDSALYLCASSTYRRSGQPQHFGDGTRLSIL.

This chain joins TRBV6-4 and TRBJ2-3, with D perhaps matching TRBD1 (5 bases). This CDR3 spans 14 amino acids. V lost 6 bases and J lost 2, with 12 bases in between. The germline V gene encodes CDR1 MRHNA and CDR2 SNTAGT. The CDR3 sequence is CASSHRPDTDTQYF. The CDR3 DNA reads TGTGCCAGCAGCCACAGGCCCGACACAGATACGCAGTATTTT.

V usage is TRBV18 and J usage is TRBJ1-1, with no clear D. Looked up from germline, CDR1 is KGHSH and CDR2 is LQKENI. Trimming removed 3 bases from V and 0 bases from J, with 5 bases in between. The CDR3 runs 13 residues. The CDR3 here is CASSPTMNTEAFF. Written as DNA, the CDR3 is TGTGCCAGCTCACCCACAATGAACACTGAAGCTTTCTTT.

This rearrangement joins TRBV18 to TRBJ2-1, with no clear D. Germline V gene lookup returns CDR1 KGHSH and CDR2 LQKENI. This CDR3 has 18 amino acids. Deletions cut 5 bases from V and 1 base from J, with 21 bases between. CDR3 sequence: CASSEYPRETASYNEQFF. The CDR3 DNA sequence: TGTGCCAGCTCAGAATACCCTCGCGAGACCGCTTCCTACAATGAGCAGTTCTTC.

The chain joins TRBV28 to TRBJ1-2; possibly TRBD1 for D (6 bases). CDR1 and CDR2 from the germline V gene are MDHEN and SYDVKM. V dropped 3 bases and J dropped 5 bases, with 13 bases sitting between them. The CDR3 length is 14 residues. Here the CDR3 reads CASSFQDSRYGYTF. In DNA form, the CDR3 reads TGTGCCAGCAGTTTTCAGGACAGTCGATATGGCTACACCTTC.

The chain employs TRBV28 and TRBJ2-7; D is ambiguous. The CDR3 has 13 residues. The germline V gene encodes CDR1 MDHEN and CDR2 SYDVKM. The V end lost 5 bases, the J end lost 5 bases, and 13 bases lay between the germline ends. The CDR3: CASSTLGFHEQYF. CDR3 coding DNA: TGTGCCAGCAGTACCTTGGGGTTCCACGAGCAGTACTTC.

This chain uses TRBV11-2 with TRBJ1-2, with unresolved D. CDR3 length equals 14 residues. Looked up from germline, CDR1 is SGHAT and CDR2 is FQNNGV. V was shortened by 1 base and J by 4 bases, with 10 bases between the two germline ends. CDR3 sequence (DNA): TGTGCCAGCAGCTTAGTCGCCAGTGGCTATGGCTACACCTTC. Protein: CASSLVASGYGYTF.

This rearrangement joins TRBV13 to TRBJ1-3; D is possibly TRBD1 (5 bases). This CDR3 is built from 16 residues. The V gene's germline CDR1 is PRHDT and CDR2 FYEKMQ (reference sequence). Deletions cut 5 bases from V and 0 bases from J, with 14 bases between. The CDR3, as DNA: TGTGCCAGCAGCCCCAGGGACCGACACTCTGGAAACACCATATATTTT. This translates into CASSPRDRHSGNTIYF.

The J gene is TRBJ2-4, the V gene TRBV7-9, with 7 bases lining up with TRBD1. The CDR3 has 14 residues. Germline V gene sequence: CDR1 SEHNR, CDR2 FQNEAQ (reference sequence). V shed 6 bases and J 1 base; nucleotides not matched to a gene: 3. Written as DNA, the CDR3 is TGTGCCAGCAGTGACAGGGCGGCCAAAAACATTCAGTACTTC. Translating it yields CASSDRAAKNIQYF.

The chain carries TRBV2 and TRBJ2-5; 7 nucleotides agree with TRBD1. The J call may not be correct, given that the DNA end is closer to TRBJ2-7. The length of the CDR3 is 13 residues. Per the germline V gene, CDR1 is SNHLY and CDR2 is FYNNEI. Written as DNA, the CDR3 is TGTGCCAGCAGCCGACAGGGTCGCTACGAGCAGTACTTC. It encodes CASSRQGRYEQYF.

V and J are TRBV27 and TRBJ2-7; D unclear. V was clipped by 6 bases and J by 0 bases, with 15 bases between them. The CDR3 sequence is 15 residues long. The germline CDR1 and CDR2 sequences are MNHEY and SMNVEV (reference sequence). The DNA for the CDR3 is TGTGCCAGCAGCTCGCGCCAGGCGAGCTCCTACGAGCAGTACTTC. This gives the protein CASSSRQASSYEQYF.